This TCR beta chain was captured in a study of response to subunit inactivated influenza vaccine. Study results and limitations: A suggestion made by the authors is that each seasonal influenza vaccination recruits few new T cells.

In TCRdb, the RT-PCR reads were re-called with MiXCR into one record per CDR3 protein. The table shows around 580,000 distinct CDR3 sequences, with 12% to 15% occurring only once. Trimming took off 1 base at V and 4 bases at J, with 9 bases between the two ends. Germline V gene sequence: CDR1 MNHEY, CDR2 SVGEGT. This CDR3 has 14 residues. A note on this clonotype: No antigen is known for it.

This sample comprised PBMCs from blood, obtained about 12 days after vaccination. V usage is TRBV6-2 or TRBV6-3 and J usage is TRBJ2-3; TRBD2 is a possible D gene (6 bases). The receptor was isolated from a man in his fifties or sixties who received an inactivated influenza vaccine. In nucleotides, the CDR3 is TGTGCCAGCAGTTACTTCAGGGAGGCAGATACGCAGTATTTT. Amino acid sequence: CASSYFREADTQYF.